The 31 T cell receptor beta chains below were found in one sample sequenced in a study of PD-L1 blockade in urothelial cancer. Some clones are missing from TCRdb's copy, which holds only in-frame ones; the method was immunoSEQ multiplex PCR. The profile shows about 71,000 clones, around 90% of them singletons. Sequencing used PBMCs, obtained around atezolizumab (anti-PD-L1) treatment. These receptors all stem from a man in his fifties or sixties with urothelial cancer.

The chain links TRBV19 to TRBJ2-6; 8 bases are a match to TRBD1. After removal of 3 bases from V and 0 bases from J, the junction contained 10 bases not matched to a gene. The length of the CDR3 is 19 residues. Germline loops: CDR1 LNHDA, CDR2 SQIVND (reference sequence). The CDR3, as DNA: TGTGCCAGTAGTATCCTGTGGGACAGGCCTAGCTCTGGGGCCAACGTCCTGACTTTC. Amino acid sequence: CASSILWDRPSSGANVLTF. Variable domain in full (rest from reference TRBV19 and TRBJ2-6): DGGITQSPKYLFRKEGQNVTLSCEQNLNHDAMYWYRQDPGQGLRLIYYSQIVNDFQKGDIAEGYSVSREKKESFPLTVTSAQKNPTAFYLCASSILWDRPSSGANVLTFGAGSRLTVL.

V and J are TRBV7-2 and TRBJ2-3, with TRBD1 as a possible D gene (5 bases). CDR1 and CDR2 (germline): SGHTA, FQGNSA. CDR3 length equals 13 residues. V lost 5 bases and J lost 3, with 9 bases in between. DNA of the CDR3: TGTGCCAGCAGCCTAGGACAAACAGATACGCAGTATTTT. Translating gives CASSLGQTDTQYF.

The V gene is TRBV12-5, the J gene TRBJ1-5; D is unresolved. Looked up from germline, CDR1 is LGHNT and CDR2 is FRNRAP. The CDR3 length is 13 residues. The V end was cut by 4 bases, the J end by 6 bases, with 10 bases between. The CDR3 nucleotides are TGTGCTAGTGGTTCGCACGGGAGTCAGCCCCAGCATTTT. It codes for CASGSHGSQPQHF.

The CDR3 nucleotides read TGCAGCGTTCCTGATTCTAGCCTATCCATGGGCTACACCTTC. Its translation is CSVPDSSLSMGYTF. V gene TRBV29-1 combines with J gene TRBJ1-2, with D hard to call. V lost 5 bases and J 8 bases, leaving 21 bases between the germline ends. Germline values: CDR1 SQVTM, CDR2 ANQGSEA. The CDR3 loop spans 14 amino acids.

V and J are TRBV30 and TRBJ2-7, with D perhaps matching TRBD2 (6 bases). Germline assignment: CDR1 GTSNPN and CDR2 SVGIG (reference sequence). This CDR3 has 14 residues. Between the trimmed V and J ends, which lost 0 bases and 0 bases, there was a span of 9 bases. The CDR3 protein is CAWSVGGNSYEQYF. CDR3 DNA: TGTGCCTGGAGTGTCGGGGGAAACTCCTACGAGCAGTACTTC.

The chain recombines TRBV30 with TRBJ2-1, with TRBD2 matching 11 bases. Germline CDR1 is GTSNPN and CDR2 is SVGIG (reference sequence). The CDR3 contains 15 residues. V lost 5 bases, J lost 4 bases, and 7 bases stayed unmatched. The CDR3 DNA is TGTGCCTGGGGAAAGACTAGCGGGGCGTACAATGAGCAGTTCTTC. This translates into CAWGKTSGAYNEQFF.

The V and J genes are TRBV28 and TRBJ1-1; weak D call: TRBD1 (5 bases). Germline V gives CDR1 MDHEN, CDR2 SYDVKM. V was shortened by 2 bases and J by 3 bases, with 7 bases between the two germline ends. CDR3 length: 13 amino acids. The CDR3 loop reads CASSLQGHTEAFF. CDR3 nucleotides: TGTGCCAGCAGTTTACAGGGCCACACTGAAGCTTTCTTT.

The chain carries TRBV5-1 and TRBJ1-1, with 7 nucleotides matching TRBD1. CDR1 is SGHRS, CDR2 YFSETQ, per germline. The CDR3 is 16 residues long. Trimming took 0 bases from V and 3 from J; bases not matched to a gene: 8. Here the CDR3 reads CASSLGQGGWDTEAFF. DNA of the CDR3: TGCGCCAGCAGCTTGGGGCAGGGGGGTTGGGACACTGAAGCTTTCTTT.

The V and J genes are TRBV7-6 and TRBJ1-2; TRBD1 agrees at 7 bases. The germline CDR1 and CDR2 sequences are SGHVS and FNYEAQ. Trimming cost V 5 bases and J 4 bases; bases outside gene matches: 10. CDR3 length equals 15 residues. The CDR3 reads CASSQSRTGSYGYTF. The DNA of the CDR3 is TGTGCCAGCAGCCAAAGCCGGACAGGAAGCTATGGCTACACCTTC.

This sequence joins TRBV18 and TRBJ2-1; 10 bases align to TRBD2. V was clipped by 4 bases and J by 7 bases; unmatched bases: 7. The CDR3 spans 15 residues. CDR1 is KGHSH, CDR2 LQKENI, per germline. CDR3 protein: CASSLALAGRNEQFF. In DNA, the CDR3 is TGTGCCAGCTCACTGGCACTAGCGGGGAGGAATGAGCAGTTCTTC.

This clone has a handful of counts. CDR3 residues: CASSPAPYRISQETQYF. The CDR3 DNA reads as TGTGCCAGCAGCCCCGCCCCATACCGCATCAGCCAAGAGACCCAGTACTTC. The V gene is TRBV7-9, the J gene TRBJ2-5; the D is unclear. Trimming shortened V by 5 bases and J by 1 base, and 20 bases separated the two germline ends. The CDR3 extends over 17 amino acids. The germline V gene encodes CDR1 SEHNR and CDR2 FQNEAQ (reference sequence).

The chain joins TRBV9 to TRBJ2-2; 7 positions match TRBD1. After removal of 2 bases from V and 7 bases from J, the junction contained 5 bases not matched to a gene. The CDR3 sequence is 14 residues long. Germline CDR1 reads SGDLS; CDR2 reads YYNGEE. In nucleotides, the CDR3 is TGTGCCAGCAGCGTTCGAGGGGGCGACGGGGAGCTGTTTTTT. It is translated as CASSVRGGDGELFF.

The CDR3 reads CASSFLSSGGIGQFF. CDR3 DNA: TGTGCCAGCAGTTTTCTGTCTAGCGGGGGGATCGGACAGTTCTTC. The chain has TRBV28 and TRBJ2-1; TRBD2 aligns across 11 bases. CDR3 length equals 15 residues. From germline, CDR1 is MDHEN and CDR2 SYDVKM. Trimming at V came to 3 bases and at J to 13 bases, leaving 11 bases not matched to a gene.

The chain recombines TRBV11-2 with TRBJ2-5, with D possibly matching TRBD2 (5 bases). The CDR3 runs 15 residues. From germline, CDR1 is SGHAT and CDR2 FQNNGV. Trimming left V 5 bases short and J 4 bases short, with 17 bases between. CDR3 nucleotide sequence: TGTGCCAGCAGCATTCTAGCCGAGGTCGGAGAGACCCAGTACTTC. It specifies CASSILAEVGETQYF.

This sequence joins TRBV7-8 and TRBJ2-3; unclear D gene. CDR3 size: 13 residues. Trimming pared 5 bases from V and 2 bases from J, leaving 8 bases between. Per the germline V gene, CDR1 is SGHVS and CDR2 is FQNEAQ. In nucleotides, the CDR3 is TGTGCCAGCAGCCCTGGCACCACAGATACGCAGTATTTT. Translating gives CASSPGTTDTQYF.

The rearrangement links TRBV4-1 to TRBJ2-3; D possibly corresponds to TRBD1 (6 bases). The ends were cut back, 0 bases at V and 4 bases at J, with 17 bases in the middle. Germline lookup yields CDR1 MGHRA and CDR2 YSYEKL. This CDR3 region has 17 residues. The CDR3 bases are TGCGCCAGCAGCCAAGATCGAGGACAGTTCGGGGCAGATACGCAGTATTTT. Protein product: CASSQDRGQFGADTQYF.

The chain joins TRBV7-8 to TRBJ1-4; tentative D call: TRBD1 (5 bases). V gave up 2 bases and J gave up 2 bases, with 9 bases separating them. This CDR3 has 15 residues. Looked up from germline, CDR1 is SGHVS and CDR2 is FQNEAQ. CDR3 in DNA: TGTGCCAGCAGCTTACCCAGGGCTACTAATGAAAAACTGTTTTTT. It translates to CASSLPRATNEKLFF.

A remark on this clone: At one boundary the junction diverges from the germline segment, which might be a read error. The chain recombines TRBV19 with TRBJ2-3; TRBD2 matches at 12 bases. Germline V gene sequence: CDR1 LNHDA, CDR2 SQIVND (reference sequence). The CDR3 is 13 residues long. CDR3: CATSGGTTDTQYF. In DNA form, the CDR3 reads TGCGCTACTAGCGGGGGGACTACAGATACGCAGTATTTT.

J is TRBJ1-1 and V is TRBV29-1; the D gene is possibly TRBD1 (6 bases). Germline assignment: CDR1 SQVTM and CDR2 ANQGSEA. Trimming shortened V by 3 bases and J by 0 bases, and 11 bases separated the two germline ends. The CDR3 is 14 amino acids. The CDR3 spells CSVDKGGVNTEAFF. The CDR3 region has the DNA TGCAGCGTTGATAAGGGGGGGGTGAACACTGAAGCTTTCTTT.

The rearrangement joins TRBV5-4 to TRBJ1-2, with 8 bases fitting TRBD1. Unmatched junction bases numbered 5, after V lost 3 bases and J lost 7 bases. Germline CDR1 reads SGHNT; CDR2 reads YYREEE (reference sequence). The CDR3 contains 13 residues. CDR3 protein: CASSWTGTGGYTF. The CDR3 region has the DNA TGTGCCAGCAGCTGGACCGGGACAGGTGGCTACACCTTC. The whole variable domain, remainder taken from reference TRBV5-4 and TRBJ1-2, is ETGVTQSPTHLIKTRGQQVTLRCSSQSGHNTVSWYQQALGQGPQFIFQYYREEENGRGNFPPRFSGLQFPNYSSELNVNALELDDSALYLCASSWTGTGGYTFGSGTRLTVV.

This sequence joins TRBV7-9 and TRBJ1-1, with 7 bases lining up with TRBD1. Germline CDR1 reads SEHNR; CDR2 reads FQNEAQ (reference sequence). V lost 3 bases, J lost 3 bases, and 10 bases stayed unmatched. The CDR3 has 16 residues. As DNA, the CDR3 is TGTGCCAGCAGCTTCGGCAGGGTCACAGGGGACACTGAAGCTTTCTTT. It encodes CASSFGRVTGDTEAFF.

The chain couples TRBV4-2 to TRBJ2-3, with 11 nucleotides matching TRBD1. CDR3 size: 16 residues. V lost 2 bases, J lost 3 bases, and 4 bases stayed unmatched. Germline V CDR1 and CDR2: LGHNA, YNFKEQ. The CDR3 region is CASSQPGQGATDTQYF. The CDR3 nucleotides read TGTGCCAGCAGCCAACCCGGACAGGGGGCGACAGATACGCAGTATTTT.

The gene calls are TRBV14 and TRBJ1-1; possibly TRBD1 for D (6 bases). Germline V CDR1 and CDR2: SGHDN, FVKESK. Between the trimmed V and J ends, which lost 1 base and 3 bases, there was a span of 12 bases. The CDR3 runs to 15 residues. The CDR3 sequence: CASSQVQGRYTEAFF. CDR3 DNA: TGTGCCAGCAGCCAAGTCCAGGGGCGATACACTGAAGCTTTCTTT.

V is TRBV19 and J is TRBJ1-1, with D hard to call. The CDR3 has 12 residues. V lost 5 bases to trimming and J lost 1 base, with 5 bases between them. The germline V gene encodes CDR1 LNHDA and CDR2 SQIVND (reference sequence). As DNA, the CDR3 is TGTGCCAGTAGTCTCAGGAACACTGAAGCTTTCTTT. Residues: CASSLRNTEAFF.

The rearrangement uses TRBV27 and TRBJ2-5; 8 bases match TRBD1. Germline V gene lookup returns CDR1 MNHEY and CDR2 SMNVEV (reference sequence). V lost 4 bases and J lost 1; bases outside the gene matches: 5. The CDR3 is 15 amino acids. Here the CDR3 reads CASSSPGTGQETQYF. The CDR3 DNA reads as TGTGCCAGCAGTTCCCCCGGGACAGGCCAAGAGACCCAGTACTTC.

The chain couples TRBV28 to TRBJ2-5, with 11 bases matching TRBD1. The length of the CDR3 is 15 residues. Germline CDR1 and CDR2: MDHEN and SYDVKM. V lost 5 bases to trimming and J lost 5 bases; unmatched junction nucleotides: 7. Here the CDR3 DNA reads TGTGCCAGCAGTACGGGACAGGGGGTTTGGGAGACCCAGTACTTC. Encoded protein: CASSTGQGVWETQYF.

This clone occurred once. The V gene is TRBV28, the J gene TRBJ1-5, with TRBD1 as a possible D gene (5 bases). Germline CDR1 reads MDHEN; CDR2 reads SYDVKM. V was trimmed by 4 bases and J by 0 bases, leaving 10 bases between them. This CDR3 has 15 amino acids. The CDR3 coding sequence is TGTGCCAGCAGTTACCAGGGCTCTAGCAATCAGCCCCAGCATTTT. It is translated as CASSYQGSSNQPQHF. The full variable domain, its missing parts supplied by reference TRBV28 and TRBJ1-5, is DVKVTQSSRYLVKRTGEKVFLECVQDMDHENMFWYRQDPGLGLRLIYFSYDVKMKEKGDIPEGYSVSREKKERFSLILESASTNQTSMYLCASSYQGSSNQPQHFGDGTRLSIL.

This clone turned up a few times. The CDR3 DNA is TGTGCCAGCAGTGAAGACAGGGTCACTGAAGCTTTCTTT. Translation: CASSEDRVTEAFF. V usage is TRBV2 and J usage is TRBJ1-1, with a weak D call TRBD1 (6 bases). This CDR3 region has 13 residues. The ends were cut back, 1 base at V and 4 bases at J, with 7 bases in the middle. Germline V gene sequence: CDR1 SNHLY, CDR2 FYNNEI. Filled out from reference TRBV2 and TRBJ1-1, the complete variable domain reads EPEVTQTPSHQVTQMGQEVILRCVPISNHLYFYWYRQILGQKVEFLVSFYNNEISEKSEIFDDQFSVERPDGSNFTLKIRSTKLEDSAMYFCASSEDRVTEAFFGQGTRLTVV.

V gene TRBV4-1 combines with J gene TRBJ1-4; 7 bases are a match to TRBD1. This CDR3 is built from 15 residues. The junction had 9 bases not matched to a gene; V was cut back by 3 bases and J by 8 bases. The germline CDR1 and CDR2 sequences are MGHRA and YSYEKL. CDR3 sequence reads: CASSQSGTVGEKLFF. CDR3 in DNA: TGCGCCAGCAGCCAGTCGGGGACAGTCGGGGAAAAACTGTTTTTT.

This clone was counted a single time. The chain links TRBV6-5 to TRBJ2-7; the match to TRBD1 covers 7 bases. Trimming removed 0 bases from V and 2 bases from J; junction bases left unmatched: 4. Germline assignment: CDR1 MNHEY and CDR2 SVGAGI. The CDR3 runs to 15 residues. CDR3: CASSYSGQITYEQYF. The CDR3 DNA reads TGTGCCAGCAGTTACTCGGGACAGATCACCTACGAGCAGTACTTC.

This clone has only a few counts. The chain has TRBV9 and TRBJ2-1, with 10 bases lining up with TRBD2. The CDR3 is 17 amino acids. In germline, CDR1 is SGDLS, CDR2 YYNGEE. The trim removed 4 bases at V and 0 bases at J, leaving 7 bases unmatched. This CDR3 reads CASSLGTSVDSYNEQFF. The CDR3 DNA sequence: TGTGCCAGCAGCCTCGGGACTAGCGTGGACTCCTACAATGAGCAGTTCTTC.